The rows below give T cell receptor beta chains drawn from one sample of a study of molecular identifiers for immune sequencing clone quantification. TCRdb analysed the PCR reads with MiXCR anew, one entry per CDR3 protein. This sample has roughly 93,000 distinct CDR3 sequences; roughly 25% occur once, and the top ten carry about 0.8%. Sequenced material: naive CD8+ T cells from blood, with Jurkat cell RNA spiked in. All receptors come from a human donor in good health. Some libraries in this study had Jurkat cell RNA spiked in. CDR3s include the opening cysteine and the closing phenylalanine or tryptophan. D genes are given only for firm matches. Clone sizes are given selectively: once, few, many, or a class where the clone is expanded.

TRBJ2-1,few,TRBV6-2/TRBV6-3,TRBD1,TGTGCCAGCAGTTACTGGCCGGGACAGGGGGATATTACCTACAATGAGCAGTTCTTC,CASSYWPGQGDITYNEQFF
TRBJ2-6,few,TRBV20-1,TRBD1,TGCAGTGCTAGAATGGACAGGTCTGGGGCCAACGTCCTGACTTTC,CSARMDRSGANVLTF
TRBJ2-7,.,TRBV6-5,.,TGTGCCAGCAGTTCCCTTTCGGGCAGGGCAGAATCCTACGAGCAGTACTTC,CASSSLSGRAESYEQYF
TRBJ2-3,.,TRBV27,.,TGTGCCAGCAGTTTAGAGTTTGGAGATACGCAGTATTTT,CASSLEFGDTQYF
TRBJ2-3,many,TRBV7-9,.,TGTGCCACATCACCGGAAGAATTCGTGGTTCTAGATACGCAGTATTTT,CATSPEEFVVLDTQYF
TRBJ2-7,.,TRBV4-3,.,TGCGCCAGCAGCCAAGATTCCCAGGGAGGTAACAAGCAGTACTTC,CASSQDSQGGNKQYF
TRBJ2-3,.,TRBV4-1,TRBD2,TGCGCCAGCAGCCAGCAGAGTAGCGGGGGCCCAGATACGCAGTATTTT,CASSQQSSGGPDTQYF
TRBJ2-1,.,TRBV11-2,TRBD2,TGTGCCAGCAGCTTATACCTAGCGGGGGGAGACAATGAGCAGTTCTTC,CASSLYLAGGDNEQFF
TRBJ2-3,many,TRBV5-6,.,TGTGCCAGCAGCCCGCGGGTGACGGGGGCAGATACGCAGTATTTT,CASSPRVTGADTQYF
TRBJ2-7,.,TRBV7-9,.,TGTGCCAGCAGCTTTTCGTCAGGACTACTTGCCTACGAGCAGTACTTC,CASSFSSGLLAYEQYF
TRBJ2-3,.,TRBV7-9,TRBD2,TGTGCCAGCAGCCCACTAGCGGGGTACACAGATGCGCAGTATTTT,CASSPLAGYTDAQYF
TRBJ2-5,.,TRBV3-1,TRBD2,TGTGCCAGCAGCCAAGAATGGCGGGAGGGGTACCAAGAGACCCAGTACTTC,CASSQEWREGYQETQYF
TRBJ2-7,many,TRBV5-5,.,TGTGCCAGCAGCTTGACACCTAGGTACGAGCAGTACTTC,CASSLTPRYEQYF
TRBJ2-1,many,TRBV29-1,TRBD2,TGCAGCGTTGAAGGTCTAGCGGGAGTGTATGAGCAGTTCTTC,CSVEGLAGVYEQFF
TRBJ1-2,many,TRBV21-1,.,TGTGCCAGCAGCAAAGAGAAGGGCAAGGCCCCGTACACCTTC,CASSKEKGKAPYTF
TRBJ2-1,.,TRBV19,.,TGTGCCAGTAGTATTGGTTCCAGGGGATACAATGAGCAGTTCTTC,CASSIGSRGYNEQFF
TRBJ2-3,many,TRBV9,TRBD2,TGTGCCAGCAGCGTAGAGGCTAGCGGAAGCACAGATACGCAGTATTTT,CASSVEASGSTDTQYF